The 18 T cell receptor beta chains presented below share a single source sample, sequenced in a study of shared clonotypes between healthy human individuals. Profiling relied on immunoSEQ multiplex PCR, and the TCRdb table lists in-frame clones only, not all of them. The sample holds under 300,000 clones; approximately 70% are singletons and the top ten take around 10%. The sample taken for sequencing was memory CD4+ T cells sorted from blood. Regarding subset: CD45RA-negative fraction. The receptor set was obtained from a man aged 25-45 years in good health.

The rearrangement links TRBV21-1 to TRBJ2-7. TRBV21-1 is listed as a pseudogene. The CDR3 contains 16 residues. The CDR3 protein is CASSKIPGRLSYEQYF. CDR3 sequence (DNA): TGTGCCAGCAGCAAGATACCGGGACGGCTCTCCTACGAGCAGTACTTC.

This clone was counted ten times or more. This chain links TRBV27 with TRBJ1-5; the D is unclear. The CDR3 runs to 16 residues. Looked up from germline, CDR1 is MNHEY and CDR2 is SMNVEV (reference sequence). V dropped 5 bases and J dropped 2 bases, with 16 bases sitting between them. The CDR3, as DNA: TGTGCCAGCAGTCAGGTACCTTTAGCGGGCAATCAGCCCCAGCATTTT. Translation gives CASSQVPLAGNQPQHF.

This clone came up once. Being one base from a much bigger clone, this may be a read error. The J gene is TRBJ2-3, the V gene TRBV2; D uncertain. V was cut by 6 bases and J by 3 bases, with 13 bases left in between. CDR1 SNHLY and CDR2 FYNNEI come from the germline V gene. This CDR3 spans 14 amino acids. CDR3 DNA: TGTGCCAGCAGCCAGAATCAGAATACAGATACGCAGTATTTT. This gives the protein CASSQNQNTDTQYF.

This clone was found a few times. The chain joins TRBV7-9 to TRBJ1-1; D might be TRBD1 (5 bases). This CDR3 has 13 amino acids. Trimming took off 6 bases at V and 8 bases at J, with 16 bases between the two ends. Per germline, CDR1 SEHNR and CDR2 FQNEAQ (reference sequence). DNA for the CDR3: TGTGCCAGCAGTCGAACCGGGGCCCGAGAAGCTTTCTTT. Protein: CASSRTGAREAFF.

This chain joins TRBV5-6 and TRBJ2-1; no definite D call. The germline CDR1 and CDR2 sequences are SGHDT and YYEEEE. The CDR3 has 12 residues. V was pared by 0 bases and J by 9 bases, with 7 bases between. The CDR3 DNA reads TGTGCCAGCAGCTTGGCCTGGGGTGAGCAGTTCTTC. Protein: CASSLAWGEQFF.

The genes are TRBV5-1 and TRBJ1-1; a possible D gene is TRBD1 (6 bases). Germline V gene data show CDR1 as SGHRS and CDR2 as YFSETQ. V lost 3 bases to trimming and J lost 4 bases, with 7 bases between them. The CDR3 has 12 amino acids. CDR3 bases: TGCGCCAGCAGCTCACAGGGCACTGAAGCTTTCTTT. It encodes CASSSQGTEAFF.

The rearrangement uses TRBV7-6 and TRBJ2-3; no definite D call. Per germline, CDR1 SGHVS and CDR2 FNYEAQ. This CDR3 contains 13 residues. Deletions cut 3 bases from V and 2 bases from J, with 6 bases between. The CDR3 reads CASSFDPTDTQYF. The CDR3 bases are TGTGCCAGCAGCTTCGACCCCACAGATACGCAGTATTTT.

This clone was recorded once. The V and J genes are TRBV7-3 and TRBJ2-1; D might be TRBD2 (6 bases). The V gene lost 3 bases and the J gene lost 5 bases, with 11 bases spanning the gap. This CDR3 is built from 14 residues. Germline-derived CDR1 and CDR2 are SGHTA and FQGTGA. For the CDR3, the DNA is TGTGCCAGCAGCTTCGGGGGAGTAGACAATGAGCAGTTCTTC. Protein sequence: CASSFGGVDNEQFF.

V and J are TRBV27 and TRBJ2-7; tentatively, D is TRBD2 (5 bases). Per the germline V gene, CDR1 is MNHEY and CDR2 is SMNVEV (reference sequence). The CDR3 runs to 13 residues. V lost 8 bases and J lost 6, with 17 bases in between. CDR3 sequence reads: CASRGRGLGEQYF. The CDR3 region has the DNA TGTGCCAGCCGAGGCCGAGGGTTAGGCGAGCAGTACTTC.

The chain links TRBV27 to TRBJ1-1; D not certain. Germline CDR1 MNHEY, CDR2 SMNVEV (reference sequence). CDR3 length: 13 residues. Trimming stripped 2 bases from V and 7 bases from J, with 11 bases between. For the CDR3, the DNA is TGTGCCAGCAGTTTAAGAAGGGCGAATGAAGCTTTCTTT. Translating it yields CASSLRRANEAFF.

For the CDR3, the DNA is TGTGCCTGGAACAGGCTGGGTCAGCCCCAGCATTTT. This gives the protein CAWNRLGQPQHF. The chain combines TRBV30 with TRBJ1-5, with D tentatively TRBD1 (5 bases). Germline V gene sequence: CDR1 GTSNPN, CDR2 SVGIG (reference sequence). V was clipped by 4 bases and J by 6 bases, with 10 bases between them. The CDR3 sequence is 12 residues long.

The chain recombines TRBV4-3 with TRBJ2-7; D call uncertain. V was trimmed by 1 base and J by 1 base, leaving 11 bases between them. The CDR3 loop spans 15 amino acids. The germline V gene encodes CDR1 LGHNA and CDR2 YSLEER. The CDR3 bases are TGCGCCAGCAGCCAAGTCAGGAGCTCATCCTACGAGCAGTACTTC. Translation: CASSQVRSSSYEQYF.

The table lists this clone with a few counts. The V call is TRBV29-1, the J call TRBJ2-5; D is perhaps TRBD1 (6 bases). CDR1 and CDR2 (germline): SQVTM, ANQGSEA. The CDR3 is 14 residues long. The V end was cut by 7 bases, the J end by 7 bases, with 22 bases between. This CDR3 reads CSAVGDRTARTQYF. CDR3 coding DNA: TGCAGCGCAGTCGGCGACAGGACGGCGAGGACCCAGTACTTC. The full variable domain, rest sourced from reference TRBV29-1 and TRBJ2-5, is SAVISQKPSRDICQRGTSLTIQCQVDSQVTMMFWYRQQPGQSLTLIATANQGSEATYESGFVIDKFPISRPNLTFSTLTVSNMSPEDSSIYLCSAVGDRTARTQYFGPGTRLLVL.

The gene calls are TRBV9 and TRBJ2-5, with D perhaps matching TRBD1 (5 bases). V was shortened by 0 bases and J by 1 base, with 19 bases between the two germline ends. The CDR3 runs to 18 residues. Germline V gene sequence: CDR1 SGDLS, CDR2 YYNGEE. The CDR3 region is CASSVVGAFPGSQETQYF. In DNA form, the CDR3 reads TGTGCCAGCAGCGTAGTAGGGGCCTTCCCCGGGTCCCAAGAGACCCAGTACTTC.

This sequence joins TRBV25-1 and TRBJ1-2, with D maybe TRBD1 (5 bases). The V gene lost 7 bases and the J gene lost 8 bases, with 17 bases spanning the gap. Germline V gene data show CDR1 as MGHDK and CDR2 as SYGVNS. The CDR3 length is 13 residues. The CDR3 DNA reads TGTGCCAGCACCGACCCGGGGCTCAAGGGCTACACCTTC. Its protein is CASTDPGLKGYTF.

This rearrangement joins TRBV5-1 to TRBJ2-1; D remains unclear. Germline CDR1 reads SGHRS; CDR2 reads YFSETQ. V was pared by 0 bases and J by 2 bases, with 3 bases between. The CDR3 has 13 amino acids. CDR3 amino acids: CASSLGAYNEQFF. In DNA, the CDR3 is TGCGCCAGCAGCTTGGGGGCCTACAATGAGCAGTTCTTC.

The table lists this clone with a few counts. The chain links TRBV7-2 to TRBJ2-3; D gene uncertain. This CDR3 has 14 residues. CDR1 and CDR2 (germline): SGHTA, FQGNSA. V lost 2 bases and J 2 bases, leaving 8 bases between the germline ends. The CDR3 DNA reads as TGTGCCAGCAGCTTATCCCGGTCCACAGATACGCAGTATTTT. This sequence encodes CASSLSRSTDTQYF.

In DNA, the CDR3 is TGTGCCAGCTCACCATTCGGGACAGGGAATGAAAAACTGTTTTTT. Protein product: CASSPFGTGNEKLFF. The chain couples TRBV18 to TRBJ1-4, with 9 bases lining up with TRBD1. The CDR3 extends over 15 amino acids. V was clipped by 2 bases and J by 5 bases; unmatched bases: 3. Germline CDR1 reads KGHSH; CDR2 reads LQKENI.